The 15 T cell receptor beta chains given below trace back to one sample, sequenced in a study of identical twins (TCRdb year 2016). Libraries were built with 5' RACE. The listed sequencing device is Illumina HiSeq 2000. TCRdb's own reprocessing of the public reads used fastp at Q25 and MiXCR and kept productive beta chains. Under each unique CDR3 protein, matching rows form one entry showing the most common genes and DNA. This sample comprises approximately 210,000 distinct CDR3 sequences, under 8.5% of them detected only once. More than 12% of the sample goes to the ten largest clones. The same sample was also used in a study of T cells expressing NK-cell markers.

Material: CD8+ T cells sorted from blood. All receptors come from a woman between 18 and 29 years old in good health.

As DNA, the CDR3 is TGTGCCAGCAGCGGCACCCAACCCCGCGGACAGGGAGATAACTATGGCTACACCTTC. Its translation is CASSGTQPRGQGDNYGYTF. The V call is TRBV7-6, the J call TRBJ1-2; 8 bases are shared with TRBD1. V was clipped by 5 bases and J by 1 base; unmatched bases: 18. CDR1 SGHVS and CDR2 FNYEAQ come from the germline V gene. CDR3 length equals 19 residues.

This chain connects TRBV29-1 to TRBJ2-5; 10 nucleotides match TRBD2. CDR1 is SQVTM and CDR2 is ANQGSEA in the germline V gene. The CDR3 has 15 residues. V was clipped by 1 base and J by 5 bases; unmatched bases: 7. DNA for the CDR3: TGCAGCGTTGAAGCGCTAGCGGGGGATGGGGAGACCCAGTACTTC. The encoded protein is CSVEALAGDGETQYF.

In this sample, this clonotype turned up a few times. The CDR3 nucleotides read TGTGCCAGCACCCCAGCGGACCACTCCTACAATGAGCAGTTCTTC. Amino acid sequence: CASTPADHSYNEQFF. The chain recombines TRBV2 with TRBJ2-1; tentatively, D is TRBD2 (5 bases). The CDR3 has 15 residues. CDR1 and CDR2 (germline): SNHLY, FYNNEI. Deletions cut 7 bases from V and 0 bases from J, with 13 bases between. The full variable domain, in which reference TRBV2 and TRBJ2-1 provide the parts outside the CDR3, is EPEVTQTPSHQVTQMGQEVILRCVPISNHLYFYWYRQILGQKVEFLVSFYNNEISEKSEIFDDQFSVERPDGSNFTLKIRSTKLEDSAMYFCASTPADHSYNEQFFGPGTRLTVL.

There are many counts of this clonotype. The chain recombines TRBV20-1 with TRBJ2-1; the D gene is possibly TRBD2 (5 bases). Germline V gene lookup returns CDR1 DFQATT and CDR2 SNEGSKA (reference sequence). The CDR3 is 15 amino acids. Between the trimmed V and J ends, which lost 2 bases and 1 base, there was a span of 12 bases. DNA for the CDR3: TGCAGTGCTAGACCGGGGATGGAATCCTACAATGAGCAGTTCTTC. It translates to CSARPGMESYNEQFF.

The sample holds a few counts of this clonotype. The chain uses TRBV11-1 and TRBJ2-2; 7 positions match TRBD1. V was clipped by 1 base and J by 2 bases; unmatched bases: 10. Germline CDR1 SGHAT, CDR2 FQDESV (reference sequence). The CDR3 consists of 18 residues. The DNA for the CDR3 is TGTGCCAGCAGCTTAGGACCTGGGACAGCCTCAAACACCGGGGAGCTGTTTTTT. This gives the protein CASSLGPGTASNTGELFF.

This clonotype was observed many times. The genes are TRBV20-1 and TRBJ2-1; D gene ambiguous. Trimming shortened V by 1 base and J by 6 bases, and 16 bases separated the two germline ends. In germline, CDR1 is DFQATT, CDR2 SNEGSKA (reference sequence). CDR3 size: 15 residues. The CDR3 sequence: CSARVLGDSTNEQFF. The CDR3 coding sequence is TGCAGTGCTAGAGTTTTAGGAGATTCAACCAATGAGCAGTTCTTC.

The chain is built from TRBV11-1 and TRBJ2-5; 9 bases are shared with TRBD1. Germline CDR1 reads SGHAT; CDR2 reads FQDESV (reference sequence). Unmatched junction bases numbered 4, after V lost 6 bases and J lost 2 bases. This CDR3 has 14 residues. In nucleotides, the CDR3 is TGTGCCAGCAGTGGGACAGGGCTGCAAGAGACCCAGTACTTC. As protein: CASSGTGLQETQYF.

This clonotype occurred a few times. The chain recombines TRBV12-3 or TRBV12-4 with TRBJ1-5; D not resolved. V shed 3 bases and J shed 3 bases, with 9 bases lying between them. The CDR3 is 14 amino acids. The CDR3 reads CASSFEGHNQPQHF. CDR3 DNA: TGTGCCAGCAGTTTTGAGGGCCACAATCAGCCCCAGCATTTT.

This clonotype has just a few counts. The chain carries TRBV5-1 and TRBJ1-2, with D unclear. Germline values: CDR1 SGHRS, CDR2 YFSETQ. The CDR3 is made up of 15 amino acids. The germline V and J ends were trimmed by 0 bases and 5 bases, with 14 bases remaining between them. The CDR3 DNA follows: TGCGCCAGCAGCTTGGGGGAAGGTTCTTATTATGGCTACACCTTC. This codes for CASSLGEGSYYGYTF.

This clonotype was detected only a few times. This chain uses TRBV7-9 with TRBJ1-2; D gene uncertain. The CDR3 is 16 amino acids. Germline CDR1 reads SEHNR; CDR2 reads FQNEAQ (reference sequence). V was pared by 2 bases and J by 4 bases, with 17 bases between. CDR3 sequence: CASSLTQPDAFYGYTF. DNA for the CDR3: TGTGCCAGCAGCTTAACCCAGCCCGACGCGTTCTATGGCTACACCTTC.

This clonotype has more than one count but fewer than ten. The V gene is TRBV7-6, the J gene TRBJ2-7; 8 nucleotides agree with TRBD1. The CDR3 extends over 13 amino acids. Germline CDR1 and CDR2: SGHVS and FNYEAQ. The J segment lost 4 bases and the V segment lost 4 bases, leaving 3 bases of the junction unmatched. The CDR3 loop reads CASSSGQEYEQYF. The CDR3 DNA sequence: TGTGCCAGCAGCTCGGGACAGGAGTACGAGCAGTACTTC. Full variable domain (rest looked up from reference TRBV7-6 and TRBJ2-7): GAGVSQSPRYKVTKRGQDVALRCDPISGHVSLYWYRQALGQGPEFLTYFNYEAQQDKSGLPNDRFSAERPEGSISTLTIQRTEQRDSAMYRCASSSGQEYEQYFGPGTRLTVT.

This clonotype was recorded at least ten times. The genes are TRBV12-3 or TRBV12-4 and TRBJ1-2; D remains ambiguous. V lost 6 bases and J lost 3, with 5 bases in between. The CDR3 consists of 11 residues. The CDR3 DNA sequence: TGTGCCAGCAGGACACACTATGGCTACACCTTC. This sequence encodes CASRTHYGYTF.

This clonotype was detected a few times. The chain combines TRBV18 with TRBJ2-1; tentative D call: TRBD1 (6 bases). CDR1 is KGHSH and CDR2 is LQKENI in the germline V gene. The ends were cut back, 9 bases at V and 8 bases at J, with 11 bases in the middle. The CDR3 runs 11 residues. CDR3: CASTGSHEQFF. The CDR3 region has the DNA TGTGCCAGTACAGGGTCTCATGAGCAGTTCTTC. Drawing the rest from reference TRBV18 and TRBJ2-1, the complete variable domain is NAGVMQNPRHLVRRRGQEARLRCSPMKGHSHVYWYRQLPEEGLKFMVYLQKENIIDESGMPKERFSAEFPKEGPSILRIQQVVRGDSAAYFCASTGSHEQFFGPGTRLTVL.

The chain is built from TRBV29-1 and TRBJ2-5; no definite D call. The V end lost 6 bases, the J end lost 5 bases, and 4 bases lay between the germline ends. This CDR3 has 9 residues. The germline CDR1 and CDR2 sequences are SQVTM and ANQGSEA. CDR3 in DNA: TGCAGCGTAGGTGAGACCCAGTACTTC. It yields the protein CSVGETQYF.

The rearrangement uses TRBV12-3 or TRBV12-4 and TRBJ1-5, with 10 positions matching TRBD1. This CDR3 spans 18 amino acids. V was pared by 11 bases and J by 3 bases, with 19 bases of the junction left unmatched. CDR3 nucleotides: TGTGCCTTCAGTTTCCCCTCGGGACAGGGGAGAGCCAATCAGCCCCAGCATTTT. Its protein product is CAFSFPSGQGRANQPQHF.